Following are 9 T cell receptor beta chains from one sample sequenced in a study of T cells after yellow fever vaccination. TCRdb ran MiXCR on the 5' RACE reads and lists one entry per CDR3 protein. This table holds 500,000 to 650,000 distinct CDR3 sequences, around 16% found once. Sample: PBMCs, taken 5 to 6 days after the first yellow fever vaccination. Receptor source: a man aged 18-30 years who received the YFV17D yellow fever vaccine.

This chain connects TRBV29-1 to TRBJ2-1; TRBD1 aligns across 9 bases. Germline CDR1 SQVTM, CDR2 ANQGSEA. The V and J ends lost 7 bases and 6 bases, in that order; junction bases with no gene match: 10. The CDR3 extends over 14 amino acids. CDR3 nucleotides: TGCAGCGGGGGACAGGGAGGTTGGGGCAATGAGCAGTTCTTC. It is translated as CSGGQGGWGNEQFF.

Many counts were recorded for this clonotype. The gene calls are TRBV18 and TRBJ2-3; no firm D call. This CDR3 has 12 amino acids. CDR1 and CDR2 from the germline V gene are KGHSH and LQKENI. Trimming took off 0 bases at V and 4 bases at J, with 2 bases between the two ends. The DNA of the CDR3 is TGTGCCAGCTCACCACCGTCAGATACGCAGTATTTT. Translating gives CASSPPSDTQYF. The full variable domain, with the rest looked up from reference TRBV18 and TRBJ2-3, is NAGVMQNPRHLVRRRGQEARLRCSPMKGHSHVYWYRQLPEEGLKFMVYLQKENIIDESGMPKERFSAEFPKEGPSILRIQQVVRGDSAAYFCASSPPSDTQYFGPGTRLTVL.

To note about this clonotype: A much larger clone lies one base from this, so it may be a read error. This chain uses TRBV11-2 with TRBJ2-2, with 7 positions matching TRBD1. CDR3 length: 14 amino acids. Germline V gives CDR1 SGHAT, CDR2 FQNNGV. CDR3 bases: TGTGCCAGCAGCCCGACAGGGTTCACCGGGGATCTGTTTTTT. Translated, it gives CASSPTGFTGDLFF.

The CDR3 region has the DNA TGCGCCAGCAGCCCCCCCGGGACAGGAAATGGCTACACCTTC. The encoded protein is CASSPPGTGNGYTF. The V call is TRBV5-1, the J call TRBJ1-2; 8 nucleotides match TRBD1. Germline V gene data show CDR1 as SGHRS and CDR2 as YFSETQ. The CDR3 spans 14 residues. Trimming cost V 4 bases and J 6 bases; bases outside gene matches: 8.

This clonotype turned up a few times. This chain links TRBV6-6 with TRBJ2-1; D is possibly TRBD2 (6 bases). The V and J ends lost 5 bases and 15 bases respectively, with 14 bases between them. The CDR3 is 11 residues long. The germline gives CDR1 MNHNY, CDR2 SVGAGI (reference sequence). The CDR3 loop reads CASSPGAETFF. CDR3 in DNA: TGTGCCAGCAGTCCGGGAGCGGAGACGTTCTTC.

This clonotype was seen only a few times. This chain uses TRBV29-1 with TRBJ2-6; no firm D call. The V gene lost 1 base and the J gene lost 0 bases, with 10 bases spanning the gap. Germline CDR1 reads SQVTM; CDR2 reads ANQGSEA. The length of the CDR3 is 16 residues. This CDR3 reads CSVEVQRTSGANVLTF. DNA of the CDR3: TGCAGCGTTGAAGTTCAGAGGACCTCTGGGGCCAACGTCCTGACTTTC.

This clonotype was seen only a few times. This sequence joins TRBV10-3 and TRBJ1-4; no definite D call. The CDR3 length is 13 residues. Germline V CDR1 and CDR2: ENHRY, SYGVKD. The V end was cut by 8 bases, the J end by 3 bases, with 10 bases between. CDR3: CAISLEPNEKLFF. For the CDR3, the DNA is TGTGCCATCTCTCTTGAGCCTAATGAAAAACTGTTTTTT.

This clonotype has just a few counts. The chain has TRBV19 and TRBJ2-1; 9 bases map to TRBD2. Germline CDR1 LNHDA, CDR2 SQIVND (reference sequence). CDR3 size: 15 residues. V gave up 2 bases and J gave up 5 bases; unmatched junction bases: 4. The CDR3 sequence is CASSILAGLNNEQFF. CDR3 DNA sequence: TGTGCCAGTAGTATACTAGCGGGGCTTAACAATGAGCAGTTCTTC.

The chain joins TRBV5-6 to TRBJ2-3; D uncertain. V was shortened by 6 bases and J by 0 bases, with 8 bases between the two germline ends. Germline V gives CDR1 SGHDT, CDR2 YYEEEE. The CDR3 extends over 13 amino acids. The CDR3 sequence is CASNGASTDTQYF. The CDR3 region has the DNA TGTGCCAGCAATGGCGCTAGCACAGATACGCAGTATTTT.